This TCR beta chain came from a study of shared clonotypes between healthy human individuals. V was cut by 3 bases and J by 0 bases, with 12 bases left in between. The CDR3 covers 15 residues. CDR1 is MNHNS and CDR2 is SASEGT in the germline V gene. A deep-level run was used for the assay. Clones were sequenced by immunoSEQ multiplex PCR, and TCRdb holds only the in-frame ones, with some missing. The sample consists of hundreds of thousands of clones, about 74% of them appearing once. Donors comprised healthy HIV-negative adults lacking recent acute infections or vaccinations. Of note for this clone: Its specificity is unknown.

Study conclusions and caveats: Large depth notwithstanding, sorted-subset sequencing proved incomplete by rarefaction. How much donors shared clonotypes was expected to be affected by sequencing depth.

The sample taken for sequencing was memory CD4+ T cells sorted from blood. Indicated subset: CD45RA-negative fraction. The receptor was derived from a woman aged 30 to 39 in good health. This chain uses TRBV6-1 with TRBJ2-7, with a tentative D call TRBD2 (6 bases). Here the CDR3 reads CASSDWGGTSYEQYF. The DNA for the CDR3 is TGTGCCAGCAGTGATTGGGGCGGGACCTCCTACGAGCAGTACTTC.